These T cell receptor beta chains were read from a single sample in a study of PD-L1 blockade in urothelial cancer. TCRdb keeps only in-frame clones here, not all; method: immunoSEQ multiplex PCR. The sample shows 30,000 or so clones, 84% of them seen only once. Here the sequenced sample was PBMCs, taken around atezolizumab (anti-PD-L1) treatment. The origin of the receptors is a man aged 55-75 years with urothelial cancer. Both conserved end residues are part of each CDR3. The D gene is left open where the match is weak. Where a row states a size, it is once, few, many or the class of an expanded clone; other rows omit it.

j_call | d_call | v_call | clone_size | cdr3_nt | cdr3_aa
TRBJ2-2 | . | TRBV7-8 | once | TGTGCCAGCAGCTACCGGGTCGTCACCGGGGAGCTGTTTTTT | CASSYRVVTGELFF
TRBJ1-6 | . | TRBV19 | . | TGTGCCAGTAGTACGAGCGGAGTCTCCTATAATTCACCCCTCCACTTT | CASSTSGVSYNSPLHF
TRBJ1-1 | TRBD1 | TRBV2 | . | TGTGCCAGCACCTCGACAGGGTACACTGAAGCTTTCTTT | CASTSTGYTEAFF
TRBJ2-6 | TRBD1 | TRBV5-4 | . | TGTGCCAGCAGCCCAGGAAAACAGGGGATTGGCTCTGGGGCCAACGTCCTGACTTTC | CASSPGKQGIGSGANVLTF
TRBJ1-2 | TRBD1 | TRBV5-6 | . | TGTGCCAGCAGCTCATCACTGGACAGGGTCTATGGCTACACCTTC | CASSSSLDRVYGYTF
TRBJ2-5 | TRBD2 | TRBV9 | . | TGTGCCAGCAGCGTAGGGCTAAGGGGAGGGAGGCAAGAGACCCAGTACTTC | CASSVGLRGGRQETQYF
TRBJ2-7 | TRBD1 | TRBV11-2 | . | TGTGCCAGCAGCCCTACAGCCGACAGGGTTTCCTACGAGCAGTACTTC | CASSPTADRVSYEQYF
TRBJ1-6 | . | TRBV25-1 | . | TGTGCCAGCAGTGGGGGGGACTTCAGTTCACCCCTCCACTTT | CASSGGDFSSPLHF
TRBJ2-3 | TRBD2 | TRBV4-2 | . | TGTGCCAGCAGCCCGGCCGGGACTAGCGGGAGTGATACGCAGTATTTT | CASSPAGTSGSDTQYF
TRBJ1-4 | TRBD1 | TRBV19 | . | TGTGCCAGTAATATGGACAGGGGACGGAATGAAAAACTGTTTTTT | CASNMDRGRNEKLFF
TRBJ1-2 | . | TRBV7-3 | . | TGTGCCAGCAGCTATTCGTGGGGAGGTGGCTACACCTTC | CASSYSWGGGYTF
TRBJ2-2 | . | TRBV27 | few | TGTGCCAGCAGTCCCCTGGCTGCGCGGCTTGCGAACACCGGGGAGCTGTTTTTT | CASSPLAARLANTGELFF
TRBJ2-7 | . | TRBV11-2 | once | TGTGCCAGCAGCTTAAGTTTCCTGAGAATCTACGAGCAGTACTTC | CASSLSFLRIYEQYF
TRBJ1-5 | . | TRBV6-5 | . | TGTGCCAGCCGAGGATCTTACAATCAGCCCCAGCATTTT | CASRGSYNQPQHF
TRBJ1-2 | TRBD1 | TRBV18 | . | TGTGCCAGCTCACCCTCTATAATGGACAGGGTGTTCGGCGGCTACACCTTC | CASSPSIMDRVFGGYTF
TRBJ1-2 | TRBD1 | TRBV28 | . | TGTGCCAGCAGTTTGACAGGGAGTGGTAACTATGGCTACACCTTC | CASSLTGSGNYGYTF
TRBJ2-7 | . | TRBV15 | . | TGTGCCACCAGCAGAGATACGAGCGTTTTGGGTTCCCACTCCTACGAGCAGTACTTC | CATSRDTSVLGSHSYEQYF
TRBJ2-5 | TRBD1 | TRBV19 | . | TGTGCCAGCAGTATTCGGGGTCCCAGGGGGTCCCAAGAGACCCAGTACTTC | CASSIRGPRGSQETQYF
TRBJ2-3 | . | TRBV5-1 | . | TGCGCCAGCAGCTTGGTAGCAGGGGGGACAGATACGCAGTATTTT | CASSLVAGGTDTQYF
TRBJ1-1 | . | TRBV5-1 | . | TGCGCCAGCAGCTTGGTTGGTGGGGGCCGAACTGAAGCTTTCTTT | CASSLVGGGRTEAFF
TRBJ2-5 | TRBD2 | TRBV4-1 | . | TGCGCCAGCAGCCAAGATCCCGGCCCTTCGACACCGACTAGCGGGAGTAGGGAGACCCAGTACTTC | CASSQDPGPSTPTSGSRETQYF
TRBJ2-7 | . | TRBV14 | . | TGTGCCAGCAGCCCTACCCCATGGTACGAGCAGTACTTC | CASSPTPWYEQYF
TRBJ1-1 | . | TRBV27 | . | TGTGCCAGCAGTTTATCGTGGCTGCTGAACACTGAAGCTTTCTTT | CASSLSWLLNTEAFF
TRBJ2-7 | . | TRBV5-1 | . | TGTGCCAGCAGCTTGGTCACTTTTGACGAGCAGTACTTC | CASSLVTFDEQYF
TRBJ1-1 | . | TRBV29-1 | . | TGCAGCGTTGGAGGTAGAAACACTGAAGCTTTCTTT | CSVGGRNTEAFF
TRBJ1-1 | . | TRBV30 | . | TGTGCCTGGGGTCGGACTTTGAACACTGAAGCTTTCTTT | CAWGRTLNTEAFF
TRBJ2-3 | TRBD2 | TRBV7-2 | . | TGTGCCAGCAGCTTAGCTAGCGGGAGGTTGGGTGGCACAGATACGCAGTATTTT | CASSLASGRLGGTDTQYF
TRBJ1-5 | . | TRBV16 | . | TGTGCCAGCAGCCGATTAACATCCGACAATCAGCCCCAGCATTTT | CASSRLTSDNQPQHF
TRBJ2-1 | . | TRBV5-1 | . | TGCGCCAGCAGCTTGGTAACAGGGAGTGAGCAGTTCTTC | CASSLVTGSEQFF
TRBJ2-5 | . | TRBV5-1 | . | TGCGCCAGCAGCCCCATGCCATCAGCGCAAGAGACCCAGTACTTC | CASSPMPSAQETQYF
TRBJ1-6 | . | TRBV11-3 | . | TGTGCCAGCAGCTTAGGACAGAATTCACCCCTCCACTTT | CASSLGQNSPLHF
TRBJ2-1 | . | TRBV6-1 | . | TGTGCCAGCAGTGGCGGAGCACAACTCGGAAATGAGCAGTTCTTC | CASSGGAQLGNEQFF
TRBJ1-3 | . | TRBV7-8 | . | TGTGCCAGCAGCTTAGTAACAGGCGGAAACACCATATATTTT | CASSLVTGGNTIYF
TRBJ2-2 | TRBD2 | TRBV2 | . | TGTGCCAGCAGTCCCCCGAATAGCGGGGTAACCGGGGAGCTGTTTTTT | CASSPPNSGVTGELFF
TRBJ2-7 | . | TRBV19 | . | TGTGCCAGTAGCAAGGGGGAGGGCCTTATCGAGCAGTACTTC | CASSKGEGLIEQYF
TRBJ2-7 | . | TRBV27 | . | TGTGCCAGCAGTCCGGGGGTCTTCTCCTACGAGCAGTACTTC | CASSPGVFSYEQYF
TRBJ2-1 | . | TRBV5-1 | . | TGCGCCAGCAGCTTGAGTCCAGGGGCCCCCTACAATGAGCAGTTCTTC | CASSLSPGAPYNEQFF
TRBJ2-7 | . | TRBV14 | . | TGTGCCAGCAGCCAAGAAAGAATCCGGGACATGGGATACGAGCAGTACTTC | CASSQERIRDMGYEQYF
TRBJ1-4 | . | TRBV6-5 | . | TGTGCCAGCTCCTTGGCGGGGGGTAATGAAAAACTGTTTTTT | CASSLAGGNEKLFF
TRBJ2-5 | . | TRBV7-2 | . | TGTGCCAGCAGCCTCGCGAGGCGGACCCAGTACTTC | CASSLARRTQYF